These T cell receptor beta chains were read from a single sample in a study of blood T cell repertoires in COVID-19. The method was immunoSEQ multiplex PCR; TCRdb's version includes in-frame clones alone and lacks a portion of them. This table holds over 200,000 clones, about 89% found once. Sequencing input: PBMCs or T cells enriched from blood (not recorded which). All receptors come from a man aged 35 to 55 who had recovered from COVID-19. The CDR3 runs from the conserved cysteine through the conserved F or W. The D gene is left open where the match is weak. Only some rows state a clone size, as once, few, many or a class for expanded clones.

v_call: TRBV2; d_call: NA; j_call: TRBJ1-3; clone_size: NA; cdr3_aa: CASSERTVNSGNTIYF; cdr3_nt: TGTGCCAGCAGTGAAAGAACAGTTAACTCTGGAAACACCATATATTTT
v_call: TRBV27; d_call: NA; j_call: TRBJ1-1; clone_size: NA; cdr3_aa: CASSLWWTAPEAFF; cdr3_nt: TGTGCCAGCAGTTTATGGTGGACAGCTCCTGAAGCTTTCTTT
v_call: TRBV12-5; d_call: NA; j_call: TRBJ1-5; clone_size: once; cdr3_aa: CASGLVPSTGGDQPQHF; cdr3_nt: TGTGCTAGTGGTTTGGTACCTTCGACGGGGGGGGATCAGCCCCAGCATTTT
v_call: TRBV7-2; d_call: TRBD1; j_call: TRBJ1-3; clone_size: NA; cdr3_aa: CASSLVGQGSGNTIYF; cdr3_nt: TGTGCCAGCAGCTTAGTAGGACAGGGGTCTGGAAACACCATATATTTT
v_call: TRBV14; d_call: TRBD1; j_call: TRBJ2-2; clone_size: NA; cdr3_aa: CASRKDRTNTGELFF; cdr3_nt: TGTGCCAGCAGAAAGGACAGGACGAACACCGGGGAGCTGTTTTTT
v_call: TRBV11-2; d_call: NA; j_call: TRBJ1-4; clone_size: NA; cdr3_aa: CASSQTPSANEKLFF; cdr3_nt: TGTGCCAGCAGCCAAACCCCTAGCGCTAATGAAAAACTGTTTTTT
v_call: TRBV7-3; d_call: TRBD2; j_call: TRBJ2-3; clone_size: NA; cdr3_aa: CASSLTSVRSNTQYF; cdr3_nt: TGTGCCAGCAGCTTGACTAGCGTGAGGTCAAATACGCAGTATTTT
v_call: TRBV5-1; d_call: NA; j_call: TRBJ1-1; clone_size: NA; cdr3_aa: CASSSSLTPGVNTEAFF; cdr3_nt: TGCGCCAGCAGCTCGTCACTGACCCCGGGGGTGAACACTGAAGCTTTCTTT
v_call: TRBV30; d_call: NA; j_call: TRBJ1-5; clone_size: NA; cdr3_aa: CAWSVGTQLVRQPQHF; cdr3_nt: TGTGCCTGGAGTGTAGGGACACAACTCGTCAGGCAGCCCCAGCATTTT
v_call: TRBV7-2; d_call: TRBD1; j_call: TRBJ2-1; clone_size: NA; cdr3_aa: CASSYRQGRNVYNEQFF; cdr3_nt: TGTGCCAGCAGCTACAGACAGGGCCGAAACGTATACAATGAGCAGTTCTTC
v_call: TRBV19; d_call: TRBD2; j_call: TRBJ2-5; clone_size: NA; cdr3_aa: CASSASGGRETQYF; cdr3_nt: TGTGCCAGTAGTGCAAGCGGGGGGCGGGAGACCCAGTACTTC
v_call: TRBV6-5; d_call: TRBD1; j_call: TRBJ1-2; clone_size: NA; cdr3_aa: CASSYSRDRGYGYTF; cdr3_nt: TGTGCCAGCAGTTACTCGAGGGACAGGGGATATGGCTACACCTTC
v_call: TRBV3-1/TRBV3-2; d_call: NA; j_call: TRBJ2-7; clone_size: NA; cdr3_aa: CASSQEGSVSGLSYEQYF; cdr3_nt: TGTGCCAGCAGCCAAGAAGGTTCTGTATCCGGACTGTCCTACGAGCAGTACTTC
v_call: TRBV11-2; d_call: NA; j_call: TRBJ1-1; clone_size: NA; cdr3_aa: CASSLVAIMNTEAFF; cdr3_nt: TGTGCCAGCAGCTTAGTAGCGATTATGAACACTGAAGCTTTCTTT
v_call: TRBV5-1; d_call: TRBD1; j_call: TRBJ2-3; clone_size: once; cdr3_aa: CASSERQGLDTQYF; cdr3_nt: TGCGCCAGCAGCGAAAGACAGGGTTTAGATACGCAGTATTTT
v_call: TRBV5-1; d_call: NA; j_call: TRBJ2-7; clone_size: NA; cdr3_aa: CASSLSQGFSYEQYF; cdr3_nt: TGCGCCAGCAGCTTGTCTCAGGGATTCTCCTACGAGCAGTACTTC
v_call: TRBV6-5; d_call: TRBD1; j_call: TRBJ1-4; clone_size: NA; cdr3_aa: CASSYYDREVDKLFF; cdr3_nt: TGTGCCAGCAGTTATTACGACAGGGAGGTGGATAAACTGTTTTTT
v_call: TRBV10-1; d_call: TRBD2; j_call: TRBJ2-7; clone_size: few; cdr3_aa: CASSDERGDSYEQYF; cdr3_nt: TGCGCCAGCAGTGACGAGCGGGGGGACTCCTACGAGCAGTACTTC
v_call: TRBV28; d_call: TRBD1; j_call: TRBJ1-5; clone_size: NA; cdr3_aa: CAVAGTGGNQPQHF; cdr3_nt: TGTGCCGTAGCCGGGACAGGGGGCAATCAGCCCCAGCATTTT
v_call: TRBV9; d_call: TRBD1; j_call: TRBJ2-5; clone_size: NA; cdr3_aa: CASSVAPGQGSETQYF; cdr3_nt: TGTGCCAGCAGCGTAGCTCCGGGACAGGGCAGCGAGACCCAGTACTTC
v_call: TRBV5-1; d_call: NA; j_call: TRBJ2-7; clone_size: NA; cdr3_aa: CASSLGGRQGQQYF; cdr3_nt: TGCGCCAGCAGCTTGGGGGGCCGCCAAGGACAGCAGTACTTC
v_call: TRBV5-1; d_call: TRBD1; j_call: TRBJ2-1; clone_size: NA; cdr3_aa: CASSLGQGDRTEQFF; cdr3_nt: TGCGCCAGCAGCTTGGGACAGGGGGACAGGACTGAGCAGTTCTTC
v_call: TRBV5-1; d_call: NA; j_call: TRBJ1-6; clone_size: NA; cdr3_aa: CASSLAGPAGYSPLHF; cdr3_nt: TGCGCCAGCAGCTTAGCAGGTCCAGCGGGGTATTCACCCCTCCACTTT
v_call: TRBV28; d_call: NA; j_call: TRBJ1-5; clone_size: once; cdr3_aa: CASSFTGQGLNQPQHF; cdr3_nt: TGTGCCAGCAGTTTCACGGGGCAGGGGCTAAATCAGCCCCAGCATTTT
v_call: TRBV3-1/TRBV3-2; d_call: NA; j_call: TRBJ1-2; clone_size: NA; cdr3_aa: CASSQGAASGGYTF; cdr3_nt: TGTGCCAGCAGCCAAGGGGCAGCCTCTGGAGGCTACACCTTC
v_call: TRBV6-4; d_call: NA; j_call: TRBJ1-2; clone_size: NA; cdr3_aa: CASSDFFGRVKGYTF; cdr3_nt: TGTGCCAGCAGTGACTTCTTCGGCAGGGTGAAAGGCTACACCTTC
v_call: TRBV13; d_call: NA; j_call: TRBJ2-5; clone_size: NA; cdr3_aa: CASSSSGVETQYF; cdr3_nt: TGTGCCAGCAGCTCCTCGGGGGTCGAGACCCAGTACTTC
v_call: TRBV3-1/TRBV3-2; d_call: TRBD1; j_call: TRBJ2-7; clone_size: few; cdr3_aa: CASRDGTVTSYEQYF; cdr3_nt: TGTGCCAGCAGGGACGGGACAGTCACCTCCTACGAGCAGTACTTC
v_call: TRBV6-5; d_call: TRBD2; j_call: TRBJ2-7; clone_size: NA; cdr3_aa: CASGAGESYEQYF; cdr3_nt: TGTGCCAGCGGAGCGGGAGAGTCCTACGAGCAGTACTTC
v_call: TRBV11-1; d_call: TRBD1; j_call: TRBJ2-7; clone_size: NA; cdr3_aa: CASSFGTGTYYEQYF; cdr3_nt: TGTGCCAGCAGCTTCGGGACAGGGACCTACTACGAGCAGTACTTC
v_call: TRBV5-8; d_call: NA; j_call: TRBJ2-6; clone_size: NA; cdr3_aa: CASSRRGTGANVLTF; cdr3_nt: TGTGCCAGCAGCCGGCGGGGAACTGGGGCCAACGTCCTGACTTTC
v_call: TRBV24-1; d_call: NA; j_call: TRBJ2-1; clone_size: NA; cdr3_aa: CATSDSDSISYNEQFF; cdr3_nt: TGTGCCACCAGTGACAGTGACAGCATCTCCTACAATGAGCAGTTCTTC
v_call: TRBV7-9; d_call: NA; j_call: TRBJ2-3; clone_size: once; cdr3_aa: CASSLVLADKRSDTQYF; cdr3_nt: TGTGCCAGCAGCTTAGTTTTAGCAGACAAGCGGTCAGATACGCAGTATTTT
v_call: TRBV11-3; d_call: TRBD2; j_call: TRBJ2-2; clone_size: many; cdr3_aa: CASSSSGQNTGELFF; cdr3_nt: TGTGCCAGCAGCTCTAGCGGACAGAACACCGGGGAGCTGTTTTTT